The clone carrying this T cell receptor beta chain came up a few times. Its target is unknown. Each donor's blood draw was around 10 milliliters of peripheral blood. This specimen belongs to a study of blood T cells in healthy people across ages. Study outcomes and limitations: The study found TCR beta diversity correlated strongly with naive T cell percentage. The long-lived group displayed more naive CD4+ cells, plus higher diversity, than the aged donors did.

It was with a sample-barcoded 5' primer and a J-beta primer mix that a second PCR of about 6 to 12 cycles was run. Each cDNA molecule was tagged by a template-switch adaptor with 12 random nucleotides. TCRdb itself ran the 5' RACE reads through MiXCR, one entry per CDR3 protein. The table records approximately 360,000 distinct CDR3 sequences, approximately 51% of them present only once. Germline trimming cut 1 base from V and 2 bases from J; bases unmatched to any gene: 11. Germline assignment: CDR1 LGHNA and CDR2 YNFKEQ. This CDR3 comprises 18 residues. This TCR was sampled from a man aged 60 to 75 in good health. Sequencing input: blood. V gene TRBV4-2 combines with J gene TRBJ2-4; 7 nucleotides line up with TRBD1. The CDR3 is CASSQGQGQPVPKNIQYF. CDR3 bases: TGTGCCAGCAGCCAAGGGCAGGGACAGCCGGTTCCCAAAAACATTCAGTACTTC.